The 17 T cell receptor beta chains below were found in one sample sequenced in a study of blood T cell repertoires in COVID-19 (dated by TCRdb to 2020 to 2022). The library was built by means of the immunoSEQ multiplex PCR assay. Here the immuneACCESS table is served through TCRdb, limited to in-frame sequences with V and J called. Missing clones are a known gap in these copies; in checked studies unresolved V genes cover under half, and the rest lacks a known reason. This sample has roughly 250,000 clones in its table, and under 85% of those were observed once. The biggest ten clones account for 0.7% to 0.9% of the sample. The sequenced material came from peripheral blood. The receptors were gathered from a human donor with COVID-19, enrolled during active disease. The donor label of this sample is uncertain.

This chain links TRBV18 with TRBJ2-7; D may be TRBD2 (6 bases). V lost 3 bases and J 0 bases, leaving 18 bases between the germline ends. This CDR3 comprises 17 residues. Germline V gene lookup returns CDR1 KGHSH and CDR2 LQKENI. The CDR3 bases are TGTGCCAGCTCACCCGACCGATCAGCGGGCAGCTCCTACGAGCAGTACTTC. Translating gives CASSPDRSAGSSYEQYF.

This clone was seen a few times. The rearrangement uses TRBV16 and TRBJ1-6; the match to TRBD1 covers 11 bases. Trimming removed 1 base from V and 8 bases from J; junction bases left unmatched: 7. Germline loops: CDR1 KGHSY, CDR2 FQNENV. The CDR3 loop spans 17 amino acids. CDR3 sequence: CASSQFSGQGAYSPLHF. DNA of the CDR3: TGTGCCAGCAGCCAATTCTCCGGACAGGGGGCTTATTCACCCCTCCACTTT.

This rearrangement joins TRBV19 to TRBJ1-1; D gene ambiguous. The CDR3 covers 14 residues. The germline CDR1 and CDR2 sequences are LNHDA and SQIVND (reference sequence). V lost 5 bases and J 5 bases, leaving 15 bases between the germline ends. The CDR3 spells CASSPRPGETEAFF. In DNA form, the CDR3 reads TGTGCCAGTAGTCCCCGACCGGGTGAGACTGAAGCTTTCTTT.

In its sample, this clone was seen a few times. The chain joins TRBV18 to TRBJ1-1; no definite D call. CDR3 length equals 15 residues. Trimming removed 3 bases from V and 5 bases from J, with 16 bases in between. CDR1 is KGHSH, CDR2 LQKENI, per germline. Here the CDR3 reads CASSPPIGVATEAFF. Here the CDR3 DNA reads TGTGCCAGCTCACCCCCGATCGGGGTTGCGACTGAAGCTTTCTTT.

This chain joins TRBV3-1 (or the pseudogene TRBV3-2) and TRBJ2-2; a weak D match, TRBD1 (6 bases). The germline CDR1 and CDR2 sequences are LGHDT and YNNKEL (reference sequence). This CDR3 is 16 amino acids long. The V gene lost 3 bases and the J gene lost 3 bases, with 14 bases spanning the gap. The CDR3 protein is CASSHPRDTDTGELFF. In DNA, the CDR3 is TGTGCCAGCAGCCATCCCCGGGACACCGACACCGGGGAGCTGTTTTTT.

The chain couples TRBV23-1 to TRBJ2-4; D perhaps matches TRBD2 (7 bases). TRBV23-1 carries the ORF label, with uncertain function. The CDR3 consists of 14 residues. Trimming stripped 4 bases from V and 6 bases from J, with 13 bases between. CDR3 nucleotides: TGCGCCAGCAGTCGTGGGGGGGCGGGAAACATTCAGTACTTC. Translation gives CASSRGGAGNIQYF.

V is TRBV6-1 and J is TRBJ1-4, with TRBD1 matching 12 bases. The CDR3 is 17 amino acids. V trimming: 4 bases; J trimming: 5 bases; junction bases outside the gene matches: 8. Germline-derived CDR1 and CDR2 are MNHNS and SASEGT. CDR3 region: CASSGDRGQMENEKLFF. In DNA form, the CDR3 reads TGTGCCAGCAGTGGGGACAGGGGGCAAATGGAGAATGAAAAACTGTTTTTT.

V and J are TRBV9 and TRBJ2-5, with a weak D call TRBD2 (5 bases). V dropped 2 bases and J dropped 5 bases, with 10 bases sitting between them. There are 13 residues in the CDR3. CDR1 is SGDLS and CDR2 is YYNGEE in the germline V gene. In nucleotides, the CDR3 is TGTGCCAGCAGCGTCAGTCCGGGGGAGACCCAGTACTTC. Its translation is CASSVSPGETQYF. The full variable domain, its missing parts supplied by reference TRBV9 and TRBJ2-5, is DSGVTQTPKHLITATGQRVTLRCSPRSGDLSVYWYQQSLDQGLQFLIQYYNGEERAKGNILERFSAQQFPDLHSELNLSSLELGDSALYFCASSVSPGETQYFGPGTRLLVL.

A remark on this clone: Within the sample, other DNA sequences also encode this same CDR3. This chain joins TRBV28 and TRBJ2-3, with 7 bases matching TRBD1. The germline V gene encodes CDR1 MDHEN and CDR2 SYDVKM. The CDR3 covers 14 residues. After removal of 6 bases from V and 0 bases from J, the junction contained 3 bases not matched to a gene. The CDR3 here is CASSPGGSTDTQYF. CDR3 DNA sequence: TGTGCCAGCAGCCCAGGGGGTAGCACAGATACGCAGTATTTT.

This chain connects TRBV6-6 to TRBJ2-7; the match to TRBD2 covers 8 bases. This CDR3 spans 16 amino acids. Germline lookup yields CDR1 MNHNY and CDR2 SVGAGI (reference sequence). The junction had 16 bases not matched to a gene; V was cut back by 6 bases and J by 6 bases. CDR3 nucleotides: TGTGCCAGCAGCCTTCTAGGGCGGGAGGCTTCTAGCGAGCAGTACTTC. Its protein product is CASSLLGREASSEQYF.

This clone was detected only once. V usage is TRBV19 and J usage is TRBJ1-1, with a weak D call TRBD1 (6 bases). The germline gives CDR1 LNHDA, CDR2 SQIVND (reference sequence). The V end lost 0 bases, the J end lost 2 bases, and 10 bases lay between the germline ends. There are 15 residues in the CDR3. The CDR3 DNA sequence: TGTGCCAGTAGTATAGACCGGACAGTAAACACTGAAGCTTTCTTT. Protein: CASSIDRTVNTEAFF.

V usage is TRBV7-3 and J usage is TRBJ2-1; perhaps TRBD1 as D (6 bases). Looked up from germline, CDR1 is SGHTA and CDR2 is FQGTGA. The ends were cut back, 1 base at V and 6 bases at J, with 13 bases in the middle. The CDR3 covers 15 residues. The DNA for the CDR3 is TGTGCCAGCAGCTTAATTGGTCTAGGGGGCAATGAGCAGTTCTTC. Translating it yields CASSLIGLGGNEQFF.

The chain joins TRBV20-1 to TRBJ2-7, with TRBD1 as a possible D gene (6 bases). The V gene lost 3 bases and the J gene lost 5 bases, with 20 bases spanning the gap. The CDR3 consists of 15 residues. The germline V gene encodes CDR1 DFQATT and CDR2 SNEGSKA (reference sequence). The CDR3 DNA is TGCAGTGCTAGTGGTGACAGGCCTCGGGGAAACGAGCAGTACTTC. Translated: CSASGDRPRGNEQYF.

The chain is built from TRBV6-2 or TRBV6-3 and TRBJ2-1; 7 bases map to TRBD2. The CDR3 sequence is 19 residues long. The germline CDR1 and CDR2 sequences are MNHEY and SVGEGT. V trimming: 5 bases; J trimming: 1 base; junction bases outside the gene matches: 17. The CDR3 spells CASSPPAFGTRGSYNEQFF. The CDR3 DNA sequence: TGTGCCAGCAGTCCGCCGGCATTTGGGACGCGGGGGTCCTACAATGAGCAGTTCTTC.

The J gene is TRBJ1-2, the V gene TRBV18; unclear D gene. Germline CDR1 reads KGHSH; CDR2 reads LQKENI. The CDR3 length is 13 residues. The ends were cut back, 5 bases at V and 2 bases at J, with 9 bases in the middle. The DNA of the CDR3 is TGTGCCAGCTCATTTCAACAAAACTATGGCTACACCTTC. Translation: CASSFQQNYGYTF.

As for this clone: This same CDR3 is encoded by further DNA sequences in the sample. The rearrangement links TRBV19 to TRBJ1-1; unclear D gene. The germline CDR1 and CDR2 sequences are LNHDA and SQIVND (reference sequence). This CDR3 has 13 amino acids. With 2 bases removed from V and 3 bases from J, the gap between germline ends came to 7 bases. The CDR3 spells CASSISRDTEAFF. The CDR3 DNA reads TGTGCCAGTAGTATATCTCGGGACACTGAAGCTTTCTTT.

This chain links TRBV6-2 or TRBV6-3 with TRBJ2-7, with 8 bases matching TRBD2. The germline CDR1 and CDR2 sequences are MNHEY and SVGEGT. Trimming cost V 2 bases and J 2 bases; bases outside gene matches: 11. CDR3 size: 17 residues. Written as DNA, the CDR3 is TGTGCCAGCAGTTACCGTTTTGGGCGGGAGGCAGCCTACGAGCAGTACTTC. Translation: CASSYRFGREAAYEQYF.